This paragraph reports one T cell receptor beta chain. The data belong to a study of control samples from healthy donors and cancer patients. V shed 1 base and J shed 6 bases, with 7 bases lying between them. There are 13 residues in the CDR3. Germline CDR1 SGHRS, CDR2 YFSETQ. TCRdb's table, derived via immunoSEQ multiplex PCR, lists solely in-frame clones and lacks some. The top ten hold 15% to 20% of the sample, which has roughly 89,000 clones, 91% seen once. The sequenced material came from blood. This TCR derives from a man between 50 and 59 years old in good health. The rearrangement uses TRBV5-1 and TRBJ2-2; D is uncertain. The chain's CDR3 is CASSLSVAGELFF. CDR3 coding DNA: TGCGCCAGCAGCTTGAGCGTAGCCGGGGAGCTGTTTTTT.